Shown below are 31 T cell receptor beta chains from a single sample sequenced in a study of T cell responses to AZD1222 COVID-19 vaccine. The method was immunoSEQ multiplex PCR; TCRdb's version includes in-frame clones alone and lacks a portion of them. The profile shows about 84,000 clones, roughly 87% of them singletons. The source was peripheral blood, collected on day 0 of AZD1222 vaccination. These receptors all come from an adult in good health.

V gene TRBV18 combines with J gene TRBJ1-6, with 7 bases aligning to TRBD1. V was pared by 4 bases and J by 14 bases, with 8 bases of the junction left unmatched. This CDR3 is built from 13 residues. CDR1 KGHSH and CDR2 LQKENI come from the germline V gene. CDR3 in DNA: TGTGCCAGCTCACGACAGGGCCCCCCCACCCTCCACTTT. It is translated as CASSRQGPPTLHF.

The chain has TRBV24-1 and TRBJ1-5, with D tentatively TRBD1 (5 bases). The CDR3 spans 15 residues. Trimming took 11 bases from V and 6 from J, leaving 22 bases between them. Germline CDR1 and CDR2: KGHDR and SFDVKD. The CDR3 region is CAIDCGHSGTQPQHF. The CDR3 nucleotides read TGTGCCATCGACTGTGGACACTCCGGCACTCAGCCCCAGCATTTT.

J is TRBJ2-3 and V is TRBV5-4, with TRBD2 identical over 7 bases. The germline gives CDR1 SGHNT, CDR2 YYREEE (reference sequence). Losses at the gene ends were 6 bases for V and 3 bases for J; bases not matched to a gene: 7. This CDR3 has 14 amino acids. In DNA form, the CDR3 reads TGTGCCAGCACCGTTAGCGGGTTTACAGATACGCAGTATTTT. It translates to CASTVSGFTDTQYF.

The chain links TRBV5-3 to TRBJ1-5; D may be TRBD1 (6 bases). TRBV5-3 is an ORF, with its function uncertain. The V end was cut by 4 bases, the J end by 4 bases, with 12 bases between. The CDR3 runs 14 residues. The CDR3 region is CARSRRQVNQPQHF. CDR3 DNA: TGTGCCAGAAGCCGTCGACAGGTTAATCAGCCCCAGCATTTT.

The chain carries TRBV18 and TRBJ1-2; D is unclear. The CDR3 has 15 residues. From germline, CDR1 is KGHSH and CDR2 LQKENI. V was trimmed by 0 bases and J by 4 bases, leaving 12 bases between them. CDR3 sequence reads: CASSPPAAETYGYTF. In DNA, the CDR3 is TGTGCCAGCTCACCACCAGCGGCAGAAACCTATGGCTACACCTTC.

J is TRBJ1-1 and V is TRBV18; 9 bases align to TRBD1. The CDR3 contains 16 residues. J was trimmed by 5 bases and V by 4 bases; bases with no gene match: 11. Per germline, CDR1 KGHSH and CDR2 LQKENI. DNA for the CDR3: TGTGCCAGCTCACTCCTTGGACAGGGGCTCGGGACTGAAGCTTTCTTT. Residues: CASSLLGQGLGTEAFF.

This sequence joins TRBV3-1 (or the pseudogene TRBV3-2) and TRBJ1-4; the D gene is possibly TRBD1 (5 bases). The CDR3 sequence is 16 residues long. Trimming left V 1 base short and J 5 bases short, with 14 bases between. The germline V gene encodes CDR1 LGHDT and CDR2 YNNKEL (reference sequence). CDR3 nucleotide sequence: TGTGCCAGCAGCCAAGGAGGAGGCAGGGCAAATGAAAAACTGTTTTTT. Its translation: CASSQGGGRANEKLFF.

This clone appeared a single time. The chain recombines TRBV18 with TRBJ1-2, with D possibly TRBD1 on 5 matching bases. The germline V gene encodes CDR1 KGHSH and CDR2 LQKENI. The CDR3 contains 15 residues. The ends were cut back, 6 bases at V and 0 bases at J, with 14 bases in the middle. The CDR3 DNA follows: TGTGCCAGCTCTGCATTCAGACAGACTAACTATGGCTACACCTTC. It translates to CASSAFRQTNYGYTF.

The J gene is TRBJ1-6, the V gene TRBV2, with 11 bases fitting TRBD1. The germline CDR1 and CDR2 sequences are SNHLY and FYNNEI. The CDR3 extends over 15 amino acids. J lost 9 bases, V lost 2 bases, and 3 bases had no gene match. In nucleotides, the CDR3 is TGTGCCAGCAGTGAACTTGGGACAGGGGGTTCACCCCTCCACTTT. It is translated as CASSELGTGGSPLHF.

The V call is TRBV7-9, the J call TRBJ1-2; no firm D call. Looked up from germline, CDR1 is SEHNR and CDR2 is FQNEAQ (reference sequence). This CDR3 region has 14 residues. V shed 2 bases and J shed 2 bases, with 9 bases lying between them. CDR3 in amino acids: CASSLTRANYGYTF. In DNA form, the CDR3 reads TGTGCCAGCAGCTTAACAAGGGCAAACTATGGCTACACCTTC.

This chain connects TRBV7-3 to TRBJ2-2, with 7 bases identical to TRBD2. The CDR3 sequence is 15 residues long. The junction had 4 bases not matched to a gene; V was cut back by 2 bases and J by 4 bases. The germline V gene has CDR1 SGHTA and CDR2 FQGTGA. The CDR3 is CASSLGPSGTGELFF. CDR3 in DNA: TGTGCCAGCAGCTTAGGTCCTAGCGGCACCGGGGAGCTGTTTTTT.

The chain joins TRBV18 to TRBJ2-6; D perhaps matches TRBD1 (5 bases). Trimming removed 3 bases from V and 1 base from J, with 7 bases in between. Germline V CDR1 and CDR2: KGHSH, LQKENI. The CDR3 consists of 15 residues. The CDR3 DNA sequence: TGTGCCAGCTCACCCACAGGTTCTGGGGCCAACGTCCTGACTTTC. Translating it yields CASSPTGSGANVLTF.

The V call is TRBV18, the J call TRBJ1-4; TRBD1 agrees at 9 bases. The J segment lost 8 bases and the V segment lost 6 bases, leaving 10 bases of the junction unmatched. CDR1 is KGHSH and CDR2 is LQKENI in the germline V gene. The CDR3 has 15 residues. The CDR3 region is CASSPGTGRVEKLFF. The CDR3 DNA reads as TGTGCCAGCTCTCCGGGGACAGGGAGGGTCGAAAAACTGTTTTTT.

The chain links TRBV5-1 to TRBJ2-3; D is perhaps TRBD1 (7 bases). The CDR3 covers 16 residues. Trimming cost V 3 bases and J 3 bases, with 17 bases left between them. Per germline, CDR1 SGHRS and CDR2 YFSETQ. DNA for the CDR3: TGCGCCAGCAGCTACTTCACAGGGGAGGTAACAGATACGCAGTATTTT. Residues: CASSYFTGEVTDTQYF.

V and J are TRBV11-2 and TRBJ2-4, with 8 bases aligning to TRBD1. Germline V gene sequence: CDR1 SGHAT, CDR2 FQNNGV. V was clipped by 4 bases and J by 2 bases; unmatched bases: 1. The CDR3 has 14 residues. CDR3 sequence: CASSWTGTKNIQYF. The CDR3 bases are TGTGCCAGCAGCTGGACAGGGACCAAAAACATTCAGTACTTC.

The chain joins TRBV6-5 to TRBJ1-1; D perhaps matches TRBD1 (5 bases). V was trimmed by 7 bases and J by 4 bases, leaving 16 bases between them. The CDR3 runs 14 residues. Germline CDR1 is MNHEY and CDR2 is SVGAGI. CDR3 nucleotides: TGTGCCAGCATGCCTCTGGACACCTTCACTGAAGCTTTCTTT. It encodes CASMPLDTFTEAFF.

The V gene is TRBV3-1 (or the pseudogene TRBV3-2), the J gene TRBJ1-1, with D possibly being TRBD1 (5 bases). V dropped 4 bases and J dropped 1 base, with 7 bases sitting between them. Germline V gene sequence: CDR1 LGHDT, CDR2 YNNKEL (reference sequence). This CDR3 is 13 amino acids long. The CDR3 here is CASSRQTNTEAFF. CDR3 in DNA: TGTGCCAGCAGCCGACAGACGAACACTGAAGCTTTCTTT.

This clone was found once. The chain joins TRBV7-2 to TRBJ1-2; D gene ambiguous. Trimming shortened V by 1 base and J by 4 bases, and 10 bases separated the two germline ends. This CDR3 has 14 amino acids. Germline assignment: CDR1 SGHTA and CDR2 FQGNSA. CDR3: CASSLVGLGYGYTF. CDR3 in DNA: TGTGCCAGCAGCTTAGTAGGGTTAGGCTATGGCTACACCTTC.

The chain employs TRBV3-1 (or the pseudogene TRBV3-2) and TRBJ2-2; no clear D gene. From germline, CDR1 is LGHDT and CDR2 YNNKEL (reference sequence). V lost 7 bases and J lost 6, with 9 bases in between. This CDR3 comprises 12 residues. The CDR3 DNA sequence: TGTGCCAGCAACCCCACGGCCGGGGAGCTGTTTTTT. Its protein product is CASNPTAGELFF.

The CDR3 DNA is TGTGCCAGTAGTCTAGGGCTAGCTAGCACAGATACGCAGTATTTT. This encodes CASSLGLASTDTQYF. The chain is built from TRBV19 and TRBJ2-3, with D possibly matching TRBD2 (5 bases). The V end was cut by 5 bases, the J end by 0 bases, with 12 bases between. This CDR3 is 15 amino acids long. The germline CDR1 and CDR2 sequences are LNHDA and SQIVND (reference sequence).

The rearrangement joins TRBV5-1 to TRBJ1-1; unclear D gene. The CDR3 is 12 amino acids. V was clipped by 0 bases and J by 6 bases, with 6 bases between them. CDR1 and CDR2 from the germline V gene are SGHRS and YFSETQ. CDR3 residues: CASSLDVSEAFF. Here the CDR3 DNA reads TGCGCCAGCAGCTTGGACGTATCTGAAGCTTTCTTT.

The V gene is TRBV6-6, the J gene TRBJ2-3; D not certain. V lost 2 bases, J lost 1 base, and 10 bases lay in between. This CDR3 spans 15 amino acids. Germline CDR1 reads MNHNY; CDR2 reads SVGAGI (reference sequence). The CDR3 DNA follows: TGTGCCAGCAGTTACGGATTCGCACGCACAGATACGCAGTATTTT. It encodes CASSYGFARTDTQYF.

The V gene is TRBV7-9, the J gene TRBJ2-4; D is unresolved. Between the trimmed V and J ends, which lost 4 bases and 0 bases, there was a span of 13 bases. Per germline, CDR1 SEHNR and CDR2 FQNEAQ (reference sequence). The CDR3 extends over 16 amino acids. The CDR3 here is CASSSLGSRAKNIQYF. Here the CDR3 DNA reads TGTGCCAGCAGCTCGCTAGGATCTCGAGCCAAAAACATTCAGTACTTC.

The V gene is TRBV20-1, the J gene TRBJ2-7, with 8 bases aligning to TRBD2. The CDR3 is 15 residues long. CDR1 and CDR2 from the germline V gene are DFQATT and SNEGSKA (reference sequence). V lost 3 bases to trimming and J lost 3 bases; unmatched junction nucleotides: 10. The CDR3 DNA is TGCAGTGCTAGTCCTACAGCGGGAGTTGTCTACGAGCAGTACTTC. This encodes CSASPTAGVVYEQYF.

This clone was counted only a few times. The chain combines TRBV29-1 with TRBJ2-7, with unresolved D. CDR3 size: 13 residues. V lost 5 bases and J 0 bases, leaving 11 bases between the germline ends. The germline V gene encodes CDR1 SQVTM and CDR2 ANQGSEA. CDR3 sequence (DNA): TGCAGCGTTTTCGTGGGCCCCTCCTACGAGCAGTACTTC. Its protein product is CSVFVGPSYEQYF.

The V gene is TRBV6-5, the J gene TRBJ1-5, with D possibly matching TRBD1 (5 bases). Trimming pared 8 bases from V and 3 bases from J, leaving 11 bases between. Germline V lookup: CDR1 MNHEY, CDR2 SVGAGI. The CDR3 is 13 amino acids. The CDR3 region has the DNA TGTGCCAGCCGGGGGGGGGTCAATCAGCCCCAGCATTTT. Its translation: CASRGGVNQPQHF.

The chain combines TRBV18 with TRBJ2-1; no firm D call. Germline V gene data show CDR1 as KGHSH and CDR2 as LQKENI. The ends were cut back, 3 bases at V and 0 bases at J, with 12 bases in the middle. There are 16 residues in the CDR3. CDR3 nucleotide sequence: TGTGCCAGCTCACCGCCAGGCAGGTACTCCTACAATGAGCAGTTCTTC. Amino acid sequence: CASSPPGRYSYNEQFF. Full variable domain (rest looked up from reference TRBV18 and TRBJ2-1): NAGVMQNPRHLVRRRGQEARLRCSPMKGHSHVYWYRQLPEEGLKFMVYLQKENIIDESGMPKERFSAEFPKEGPSILRIQQVVRGDSAAYFCASSPPGRYSYNEQFFGPGTRLTVL.

The rearrangement joins TRBV6-5 to TRBJ1-5; D is ambiguous. The CDR3 consists of 13 residues. V lost 5 bases and J 5 bases, leaving 10 bases between the germline ends. Germline CDR1 is MNHEY and CDR2 is SVGAGI. CDR3 amino acids: CASSPQVDQPQHF. CDR3 coding DNA: TGTGCCAGCAGTCCCCAGGTGGATCAGCCCCAGCATTTT.

The J gene is TRBJ2-7, the V gene TRBV6-5, with D perhaps TRBD1 (6 bases). Trimming left V 6 bases short and J 2 bases short, with 17 bases between. The CDR3 spans 15 residues. From germline, CDR1 is MNHEY and CDR2 SVGAGI. This CDR3 is CASRIDRDITYEQYF. In nucleotides, the CDR3 is TGTGCCAGCAGAATAGACCGGGACATCACCTACGAGCAGTACTTC.

This chain uses TRBV19 with TRBJ1-3; D is perhaps TRBD1 (5 bases). CDR3 length: 16 amino acids. Germline V lookup: CDR1 LNHDA, CDR2 SQIVND (reference sequence). The V and J ends lost 3 bases and 0 bases respectively, with 12 bases between them. CDR3 nucleotide sequence: TGTGCCAGTAGTATTCCTGGGGCCGCCTCTGGAAACACCATATATTTT. Encoded protein: CASSIPGAASGNTIYF.

The rearrangement joins TRBV7-8 to TRBJ2-7; no firm D call. The CDR3 length is 16 residues. The V and J ends lost 1 base and 2 bases respectively, with 15 bases between them. CDR1 and CDR2 (germline): SGHVS, FQNEAQ. The CDR3 region is CASSLGPAHLPYEQYF. CDR3 bases: TGTGCCAGCAGCTTAGGACCGGCTCACCTTCCCTACGAGCAGTACTTC.